The rows below give T cell receptor beta chains drawn from one sample of a study of CD4 and CD8 cells across lung adenocarcinoma regions. TCRdb passed the PCR reads through MiXCR, listing each CDR3 protein once. Altogether thousands of distinct CDR3 sequences are present, 45% to 55% being singletons, with the ten largest covering over 95%. The sample was CD8+ T cells from the center of a lung tumor. The receptors here all came from a male donor with lung adenocarcinoma. The CD4 and CD8 labels of this study may be unreliable. CDR3s include the opening cysteine and the closing phenylalanine or tryptophan. D genes are given only for firm matches. Clone size is not always given. Where it is, it says once, few, many or a class for expanded clones.

TRBJ1-6 | - | TRBV10-2 | TRBD1 | TGCGCCAGTTGGGACAGGGTCGCTTCACCCCTCCACTTT | CASWDRVASPLHF
TRBJ2-1 | many | TRBV10-2 | - | TGCGCCAGCAGTGCCAGCGGACCCTACAATGAGCAGTTCTTC | CASSASGPYNEQFF
TRBJ1-1 | - | TRBV12-3/TRBV12-4 | TRBD1 | TGTGCCAGCAGGGTAACAGGGGTTCGCACTGAAGCTTTCTTT | CASRVTGVRTEAFF
TRBJ1-2 | few | TRBV7-8 | - | TGTGCCAGCAGCTCCGGACTTGGGACCTATGGCTACACCTTC | CASSSGLGTYGYTF
TRBJ2-5 | - | TRBV7-6 | TRBD2 | TGTGCCAGCAGCCGAGCGGGGAGTGGGACGGAGACCCAGTACTTC | CASSRAGSGTETQYF
TRBJ2-3 | many | TRBV6-5 | - | TGTGCCAGCAGTTACTTGGGACACCGTCTCAACGCGCAGTATTTT | CASSYLGHRLNAQYF
TRBJ2-5 | few | TRBV15 | - | TGTGCCACCAGCAGAGATTGGAGAGAGACCCAGTACTTC | CATSRDWRETQYF
TRBJ2-1 | many | TRBV4-1 | - | TGCGCCAGCAGCCAAACTCGGGGGGCTGTCGACAATGAGCAGTTCTTC | CASSQTRGAVDNEQFF
TRBJ2-5 | - | TRBV9 | - | TGTGCCAGCAGCGTAGCCCGGGGGTGGGGAGAGACCCAGTACTTC | CASSVARGWGETQYF
TRBJ2-5 | many | TRBV3-1 | - | TGTGCCAGCAGCCCCCCGGCTACCCAAGAGACCCAGTACTTC | CASSPPATQETQYF
TRBJ2-3 | - | TRBV7-9 | - | TGTGCCAGCAGCACCGACACAGATACGCAGTATTTT | CASSTDTDTQYF
TRBJ2-1 | few | TRBV25-1 | TRBD2 | TGTGCCAGCAGTGGGATTACTAGCGGGAGGGGGGTTTGGCAGTTCTTC | CASSGITSGRGVWQFF
TRBJ2-2 | - | TRBV7-7 | - | TGTGCTAGCAGCTTAAGCCAGGGGGGGACCGGGGAGCTGTTTTTT | CASSLSQGGTGELFF
TRBJ1-6 | many | TRBV6-1 | TRBD1 | TGTGCCAGCAGCTCTTACTTTGGACAGGGCGGTGGGCCCCTCCACTTT | CASSSYFGQGGGPLHF
TRBJ2-7 | - | TRBV6-1 | - | TGTGCCAGCAGTGAACAACCCGCGACCGAGCAGTACTTC | CASSEQPATEQYF
TRBJ1-1 | few | TRBV7-2 | TRBD1 | TGTGCCAGCAGCTTGGGGACAGGAGGGAGTACTGAAGCTTTCTTT | CASSLGTGGSTEAFF
TRBJ2-4 | - | TRBV6-1 | - | TGTGCCAGCAGTGAGGGTCCGCGAGCCAAAGACATTCAGTACTTC | CASSEGPRAKDIQYF
TRBJ1-1 | few | TRBV6-5 | TRBD1 | TGTGCCAGCAGTTACTCGGCAGGGGGCCAAGCTTTCTTT | CASSYSAGGQAFF
TRBJ1-3 | many | TRBV3-1 | - | TGTGCCAGCAGCCAAGGAAGTCGCTCTGGAAACACCATATATTTT | CASSQGSRSGNTIYF
TRBJ2-3 | - | TRBV14 | - | TGTGCCAGCAGCCAAGATAGGACGGGGTTACGCACAGATACGCAGTATTTT | CASSQDRTGLRTDTQYF
TRBJ2-1 | few | TRBV6-1 | TRBD1 | TGTGCCAGCTGCAAGACAGGGGAGTACAATGAGCAGTTCTTC | CASCKTGEYNEQFF
TRBJ1-6 | - | TRBV27 | - | TGTGCCAGCAGTGCCAGGGTCACCTATAATTCACCCCTCCACTTT | CASSARVTYNSPLHF
TRBJ2-4 | - | TRBV6-1 | - | TGTGCCAGCAGTGAAGCTTTGGGCAGGGTGGGGAACATTCAGTACTTC | CASSEALGRVGNIQYF
TRBJ2-1 | few | TRBV7-2 | TRBD1 | TGTGCCAGCAGCAGAAGTCCTCAGGGGGCGGGTGAGCAGTTCTTC | CASSRSPQGAGEQFF
TRBJ2-1 | - | TRBV6-1 | - | TGTGCCAGCAGTGAGGGCGGAGGGGACTACAATGAGCAGTTCTTC | CASSEGGGDYNEQFF
TRBJ1-4 | many | TRBV6-1 | - | TGTGCCAGCAGTACCAGGGGTCCGGGCACGTATGAAAAACTGTTTTTT | CASSTRGPGTYEKLFF
TRBJ2-2 | - | TRBV30 | - | TGTGCCTGGAGTCCTGGACAGCAACATAGGGAGCTGTTTTTT | CAWSPGQQHRELFF
TRBJ2-5 | few | TRBV24-1 | TRBD2 | TGTGCCACCCGCGCGGGGGGGGAGACCCAGTACTTC | CATRAGGETQYF
TRBJ2-7 | few | TRBV30 | - | TGTGCCTGGAGTTACCTTCCTGTTGACGAGCAGTACTTC | CAWSYLPVDEQYF
TRBJ2-3 | - | TRBV6-4 | - | TGTGCCAGGAGTGATGGGGGCCGAGGCCAAGAGACGCAGTATTTC | CARSDGGRGQETQYF
TRBJ2-3 | - | TRBV6-1 | - | TGTGCCACGGGGGAGAGAGCCAAAGATACGCAGTATTTC | CATGERAKDTQYF
TRBJ2-3 | many | TRBV7-9 | TRBD2 | TGTGCCAGCAGCTCGGGACTAGGATCCACAGATACGCAGTATTTT | CASSSGLGSTDTQYF
TRBJ1-2 | few | TRBV14 | - | TGTGCCAGCAGCCAAAGAACGTATGGCTACACCTTC | CASSQRTYGYTF
TRBJ1-4 | - | TRBV6-1 | TRBD1 | TGTGCCAGCACTGGCAACACAGGGGATGAAAAACTGTTTTTT | CASTGNTGDEKLFF
TRBJ1-1 | many | TRBV4-1 | - | TGCGCCAGCAGCCAAGAAGGGGCACAACAGAAAGAAGCTTTCTTT | CASSQEGAQQKEAFF
TRBJ2-5 | - | TRBV6-1 | TRBD2 | TGTGCCAGCAGCCCGGGACTAGGGATCCAAGAGACCCAGTACTTC | CASSPGLGIQETQYF
TRBJ2-7 | - | TRBV6-1 | TRBD2 | TGTGCCAGCAGTGGCCGCGGGACTAGCTTCTACGAGCAGTACTTC | CASSGRGTSFYEQYF
TRBJ2-2 | few | TRBV6-5 | TRBD1 | TGTGCCAGCAGTTACTCCCTTAGACAGGGGAGCACCGGGGAGCTGTTTTTT | CASSYSLRQGSTGELFF
TRBJ2-4 | - | TRBV4-1 | - | TGCGCCAGCAGCCAGGCCCTGGCGGATACAAAAAACATTCAGTACTTC | CASSQALADTKNIQYF
TRBJ2-5 | - | TRBV20-1 | - | TGCAGTGCTCAACAGCAGAACCAAGAGACCCAGTACTTC | CSAQQQNQETQYF
TRBJ2-6 | - | TRBV6-5 | TRBD2 | TGTGCCAGCAGTTACGACCCCGGGACTAGCGGGGTTAGCAGATCTGGGGCCAACGTCCTGACTTTC | CASSYDPGTSGVSRSGANVLTF
TRBJ2-6 | few | TRBV15 | - | TGTGCCACCAGCAGAGCCGGCTCTGGGGCCAACGTCCTGACTTTC | CATSRAGSGANVLTF
TRBJ2-5 | few | TRBV11-3 | TRBD1 | TGTGCCAGCAGCCAGGGACAGGAAGAGACCCAGTACTTC | CASSQGQEETQYF
TRBJ2-2 | - | TRBV6-1 | TRBD2 | TGTGCCAGCAGGGGCGGGGGGGCCGCGAGCACCGGGGAGCTGTTTTTT | CASRGGGAASTGELFF
TRBJ2-7 | many | TRBV6-5 | - | TGTGCCAGCAGTTACTTGGAGTACTCCTACGAGCAGTACTTC | CASSYLEYSYEQYF
TRBJ2-7 | - | TRBV6-5 | TRBD2 | TGTGCCAGCAGTTACGACGGGACAGGGTTTTCTAGCGGGAGGCCAGGCGAGCAGTACTTC | CASSYDGTGFSSGRPGEQYF
TRBJ2-1 | - | TRBV6-1 | - | TGTGCCAGTGGGCGGGACGGGCCCAGCTCCTACAATGAGCAGTTCTTC | CASGRDGPSSYNEQFF
TRBJ2-3 | - | TRBV6-1 | - | TGTGCCAGCAGTCCCGCCGGGGGGCCGAAAGATACGCAGTATTTT | CASSPAGGPKDTQYF
TRBJ2-5 | - | TRBV6-5 | - | TGTGCCAGCAGTTACAGACTCTCTGGGGAGCAGTACTTC | CASSYRLSGEQYF
TRBJ2-5 | many | TRBV11-2 | - | TGTGCCAGCAGCCGCGGAGTCGAGACCCAGTACTTC | CASSRGVETQYF
TRBJ2-3 | - | TRBV6-4 | - | TGTGCCAGCAGTGACCGGGTCACAGATACCCCAGATTTT | CASSDRVTDTPDF